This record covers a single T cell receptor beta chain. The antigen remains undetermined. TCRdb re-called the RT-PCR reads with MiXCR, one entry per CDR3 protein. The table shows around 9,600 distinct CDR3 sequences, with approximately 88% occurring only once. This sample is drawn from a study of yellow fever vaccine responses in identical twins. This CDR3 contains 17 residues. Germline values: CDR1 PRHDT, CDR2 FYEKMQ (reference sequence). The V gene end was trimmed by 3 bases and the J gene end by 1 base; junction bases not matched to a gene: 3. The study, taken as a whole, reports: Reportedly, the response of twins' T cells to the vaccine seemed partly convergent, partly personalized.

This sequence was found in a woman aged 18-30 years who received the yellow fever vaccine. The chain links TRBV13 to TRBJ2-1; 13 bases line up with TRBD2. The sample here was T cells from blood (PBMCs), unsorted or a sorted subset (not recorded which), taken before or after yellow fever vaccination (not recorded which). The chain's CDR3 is CASSFRTSGSSYNEQFF. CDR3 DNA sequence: TGTGCCAGCAGCTTTAGGACTAGCGGGAGTTCCTACAATGAGCAGTTCTTC. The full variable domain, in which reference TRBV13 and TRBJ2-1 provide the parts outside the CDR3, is AAGVIQSPRHLIKEKRETATLKCYPIPRHDTVYWYQQGPGQDPQFLISFYEKMQSDKGSIPDRFSAQQFSDYHSELNMSSLELGDSALYFCASSFRTSGSSYNEQFFGPGTRLTVL.